This is a list of T cell receptor beta chains from one sample in a study of T cells expressing NK-cell markers. TCRdb re-called the 5' RACE reads and catalogs CDR3 proteins one per entry, DNA excluded. The sample holds a few hundred thousand distinct CDR3 sequences. Sequences were obtained from blood T cells: a sorted CD56 or NKG2C T cell subset, CD4+ or CD8+ T cells, or bulk PBMC T cells (not recorded which). These receptors all come from a man aged 18-30 years in good health. The CDR3 runs from the conserved cysteine through the conserved F or W.

j_call v_call cdr3_aa
TRBJ1-2 TRBV12-3/TRBV12-4 CASSLGRAIGYGYTF
TRBJ2-1 TRBV24-1 CATSEPSAGGQDEQFF
TRBJ2-1 TRBV19 CASTRGPNNEQFF
TRBJ2-7 TRBV5-1 CASSLSGAGDYEQYF
TRBJ2-5 TRBV29-1 CSVDRQATIQETQYF
TRBJ1-5 TRBV6-5 CASSSYDNIHQPQHF
TRBJ2-1 TRBV3-1 CASSPDRFSSYNEQFF
TRBJ1-3 TRBV20-1 CSARDIAGASNTIYF
TRBJ1-1 TRBV5-1 CASSIDRGNTEAFF
TRBJ2-1 TRBV20-1 CSARDWTGDNEQFF
TRBJ2-5 TRBV7-9 CASSLESGRGVSQYF